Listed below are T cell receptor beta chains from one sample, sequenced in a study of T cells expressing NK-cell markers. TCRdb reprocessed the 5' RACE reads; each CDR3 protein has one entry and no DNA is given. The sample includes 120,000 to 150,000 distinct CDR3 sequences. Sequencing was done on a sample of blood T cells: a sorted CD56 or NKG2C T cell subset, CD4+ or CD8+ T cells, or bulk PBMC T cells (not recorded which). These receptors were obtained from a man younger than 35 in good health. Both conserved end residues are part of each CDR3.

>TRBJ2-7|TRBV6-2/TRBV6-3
CASRAMVEQYF
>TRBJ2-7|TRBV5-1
CASSLELISSYEQYF
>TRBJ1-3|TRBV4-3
CASSQEYSGNTIYF
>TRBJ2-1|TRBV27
CASSQTGLPMVQFF
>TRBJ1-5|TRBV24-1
CATSDPPYEPQHF
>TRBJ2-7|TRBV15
CATSREGRNSYEQYF
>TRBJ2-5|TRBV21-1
CASSLSEETQYF
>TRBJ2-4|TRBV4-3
CASSQEKPGLAAKNIQYF
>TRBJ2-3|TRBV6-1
CASSQTSGSPTDTQYF
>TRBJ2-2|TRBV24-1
CATTGQGDPGELFF
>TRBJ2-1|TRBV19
CASSRDGSSYNEQFF
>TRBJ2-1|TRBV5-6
CASSEPQTDNEQFF
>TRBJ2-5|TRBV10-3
CAISEESRETQYF
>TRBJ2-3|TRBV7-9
CASSYTSGRTRNTQYF
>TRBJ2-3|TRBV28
CASSLKLVGLGADTQYF
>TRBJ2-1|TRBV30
CAWSPGRGSYNEQFF
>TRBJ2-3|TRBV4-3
CASSQEWPAGASDTQYF
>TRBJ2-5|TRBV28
CASSLPGGASGTQYF
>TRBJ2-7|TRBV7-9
CASSLVGLTNEQYF
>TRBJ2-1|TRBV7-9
CASSGLSGEQFF
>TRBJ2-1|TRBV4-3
CASSQASPGNEQFF
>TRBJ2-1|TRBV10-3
CAISGTADVLTEQFF
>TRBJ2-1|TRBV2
CASRAGTGDYNEQFF